This T cell receptor beta chain was identified during a study of blood T cell repertoires in COVID-19. At the level of the study: Acute-phase and convalescent COVID-19 samples originated in the United States, Italy and Spain. Nucleic acid was either cDNA or gDNA, and it came from T cells, B-cell-depleted T cells, or PBMCs.

Original processing notes: Reference gene primer amplification in the assay estimated nucleated cell counts. Data came from immunoSEQ multiplex PCR; TCRdb stores just in-frame clones and leaves some out. V and J calls and clone size are copied from that table; D and trimming were computed from the DNA. The sample lists roughly 230,000 clones; roughly 83% were seen once. The CDR3 loop spans 15 amino acids. Germline V lookup: CDR1 LGHDT, CDR2 YNNKEL (reference sequence). V shed 1 base, J shed 6 bases, and the junction held 8 bases outside the gene matches. The J gene is TRBJ1-2, the V gene TRBV3-1 (or the pseudogene TRBV3-2); 7 bases are shared with TRBD1. Sequencing was done on a sample of peripheral blood. The TCR was taken from a man aged 40-49 years with acute or convalescent COVID-19. The CDR3 is CASSQAFDRDHGYTF. The CDR3 DNA follows: TGTGCCAGCAGCCAAGCATTCGACAGGGACCATGGCTACACCTTC.